The 7 T cell receptor beta chains below all came from one sample that was sequenced in a study of Ad26.COV2.S vaccination and SARS-CoV-2 variants. Treatment denoted: approximately 18 received Ad26.COV2.S at low or high dose, single or two shots; five or six received placebo; per-sample allocation not given. Vaccine and placebo recipients were sampled on day 63 after the first injection. Repertoires were generated with immunoSEQ multiplex PCR, while TCRdb's copy carries only in-frame clones and drops some. The sample carries hundreds of thousands of clones, about 87% recorded once. The source material was peripheral blood, sampled in a trial of Ad26.COV2.S vaccine versus placebo. The receptors come from a person between 18 and 60 years old who received the Ad26.COV2.S COVID-19 vaccine or a placebo.

The chain combines TRBV7-9 with TRBJ2-2, with 12 bases identical to TRBD2. This CDR3 contains 16 residues. Looked up from germline, CDR1 is SEHNR and CDR2 is FQNEAQ (reference sequence). V dropped 5 bases and J dropped 1; count of bases not matched to a gene: 2. CDR3 coding DNA: TGTGCCAGCAGCCCTAGCGGGAGGGGGAACACCGGGGAGCTGTTTTTT. This gives the protein CASSPSGRGNTGELFF.

J is TRBJ1-4 and V is TRBV5-6, with 7 bases aligning to TRBD1. Germline trimming cut 2 bases from V and 8 bases from J; bases unmatched to any gene: 6. CDR3 length: 14 amino acids. From germline, CDR1 is SGHDT and CDR2 YYEEEE. The CDR3 loop reads CASSFGTASEKLFF. The CDR3 DNA reads TGTGCCAGCAGCTTCGGGACAGCGAGCGAAAAACTGTTTTTT.

The rearrangement links TRBV5-1 to TRBJ2-7, with D unclear. CDR3 size: 14 residues. The germline V gene has CDR1 SGHRS and CDR2 YFSETQ. V was trimmed by 6 bases and J by 4 bases, leaving 17 bases between them. The CDR3 protein is CASNPYGVSYEQYF. The CDR3 nucleotides read TGCGCCAGCAACCCCTATGGCGTGTCGTACGAGCAGTACTTC.

The chain employs TRBV18 and TRBJ1-6; no reliable D call. This CDR3 has 20 residues. Germline V gives CDR1 KGHSH, CDR2 LQKENI. Trimming shortened V by 2 bases and J by 0 bases, and 20 bases separated the two germline ends. CDR3 coding DNA: TGTGCCAGCTCACCAAGGAAGGACGTTGGCCGGAGCTCCTATAATTCACCCCTCCACTTT. It codes for CASSPRKDVGRSSYNSPLHF.

This chain uses TRBV5-4 with TRBJ2-3; 10 bases are shared with TRBD2. V shed 7 bases, J shed 5 bases, and the junction held 10 bases outside the gene matches. This CDR3 comprises 15 residues. CDR1 and CDR2 (germline): SGHNT, YYREEE (reference sequence). CDR3 coding DNA: TGTGCCAGCGGGGTTAGCGGGGGGCCGGGAGATACGCAGTATTTT. It codes for CASGVSGGPGDTQYF.

V is TRBV28 and J is TRBJ2-7; 11 positions agree with TRBD1. V lost 4 bases to trimming and J lost 5 bases; unmatched junction nucleotides: 4. Germline CDR1 MDHEN, CDR2 SYDVKM. The CDR3 length is 14 residues. The CDR3 reads CASSSGQGGDEQYF. The CDR3 bases are TGTGCCAGCAGTTCGGGACAGGGGGGGGACGAGCAGTACTTC.

V usage is TRBV3-1 (or the pseudogene TRBV3-2) and J usage is TRBJ2-2, with a tentative D call TRBD2 (5 bases). Trimming took 8 bases from V and 1 from J, leaving 11 bases between them. CDR3 size: 14 residues. Germline CDR1 is LGHDT and CDR2 is YNNKEL (reference sequence). In DNA, the CDR3 is TGTGCCAGCGCCCCCAGCGGGAACACCGGGGAGCTGTTTTTT. It specifies CASAPSGNTGELFF.